One sample yielded the 20 T cell receptor beta chains listed below, sequenced in a study of blood T cell repertoires in COVID-19. This table comes from immunoSEQ multiplex PCR, and its TCRdb copy is limited to in-frame clones, with some not included. The sample consists of some 77,000 clones, around 85% of them appearing once. The sample comprised peripheral blood. The receptors were gathered from a man aged 25 to 40 with acute or convalescent COVID-19.

The genes are TRBV18 and TRBJ1-5; 7 bases fit TRBD1. Germline V gives CDR1 KGHSH, CDR2 LQKENI. There are 14 residues in the CDR3. Trimming cost V 5 bases and J 0 bases; bases outside gene matches: 1. CDR3 DNA sequence: TGTGCCAGCTCAGCAGGGGGTAGCAATCAGCCCCAGCATTTT. It codes for CASSAGGSNQPQHF.

This clone was seen ten or more times. This chain connects TRBV28 to TRBJ1-6, with D maybe TRBD1 (6 bases). Trimming stripped 7 bases from V and 5 bases from J, with 15 bases between. This CDR3 comprises 15 residues. Per the germline V gene, CDR1 is MDHEN and CDR2 is SYDVKM. Written as DNA, the CDR3 is TGTGCCAGCACCACCCTAGAGGGGGATAATTCACCCCTCCACTTT. The encoded protein is CASTTLEGDNSPLHF. The complete variable domain, with remaining parts taken from reference TRBV28 and TRBJ1-6, reads DVKVTQSSRYLVKRTGEKVFLECVQDMDHENMFWYRQDPGLGLRLIYFSYDVKMKEKGDIPEGYSVSREKKERFSLILESASTNQTSMYLCASTTLEGDNSPLHFGNGTRLTVT.

The chain recombines TRBV9 with TRBJ1-1; 8 nucleotides match TRBD1. The germline CDR1 and CDR2 sequences are SGDLS and YYNGEE. The CDR3 extends over 15 amino acids. The ends lost 3 bases at V and 4 bases at J; junction bases unmatched: 8. CDR3 protein: CASSAYSGGSTEAFF. The CDR3 nucleotides are TGTGCCAGCAGCGCTTATTCAGGGGGCAGCACTGAAGCTTTCTTT. Drawing the rest from reference TRBV9 and TRBJ1-1, the complete variable domain is DSGVTQTPKHLITATGQRVTLRCSPRSGDLSVYWYQQSLDQGLQFLIQYYNGEERAKGNILERFSAQQFPDLHSELNLSSLELGDSALYFCASSAYSGGSTEAFFGQGTRLTVV.

This clone was counted between two and nine times. The genes are TRBV7-8 and TRBJ2-3, with D possibly TRBD2 on 5 matching bases. V lost 8 bases to trimming and J lost 3 bases, with 12 bases between them. Germline CDR1 reads SGHVS; CDR2 reads FQNEAQ. This CDR3 contains 13 residues. The CDR3 sequence is CASRPRRTDTQYF. The CDR3 DNA reads as TGTGCCAGCCGTCCCCGGAGGACAGATACGCAGTATTTT.

J is TRBJ2-6 and V is TRBV3-1 (or the pseudogene TRBV3-2); tentative D call: TRBD2 (6 bases). This CDR3 has 15 residues. Germline V gene sequence: CDR1 LGHDT, CDR2 YNNKEL (reference sequence). Trimming removed 5 bases from V and 0 bases from J, with 8 bases in between. The CDR3 DNA follows: TGTGCCAGCAGCGGGGGGATCTCTGGGGCCAACGTCCTGACTTTC. Encoded protein: CASSGGISGANVLTF.

This clone was counted a few times. The chain carries TRBV5-1 and TRBJ1-3, with 8 bases matching TRBD1. V dropped 0 bases and J dropped 8; count of bases not matched to a gene: 7. The CDR3 length is 15 residues. Per germline, CDR1 SGHRS and CDR2 YFSETQ. CDR3 residues: CASSLAGQGADTIYF. The CDR3 DNA sequence: TGCGCCAGCAGCTTGGCCGGTCAGGGGGCGGACACCATATATTTT.

The CDR3 DNA is TGTGCCAGCAGTCCACGATCGGGAGGGCCCTACGAGCAGTACTTC. This codes for CASSPRSGGPYEQYF. V and J are TRBV7-2 and TRBJ2-7, with 8 bases lining up with TRBD2. CDR3 size: 15 residues. Germline loops: CDR1 SGHTA, CDR2 FQGNSA. V was pared by 6 bases and J by 2 bases, with 9 bases of the junction left unmatched.

The chain carries TRBV20-1 and TRBJ2-4, with TRBD1 matching over 7 bases. Trimming took 2 bases from V and 9 from J; bases not matched to a gene: 1. This CDR3 comprises 11 residues. Germline V gives CDR1 DFQATT, CDR2 SNEGSKA (reference sequence). The CDR3 sequence is CSARQGVIQYF. The CDR3 DNA is TGCAGTGCTAGACAGGGGGTCATTCAGTACTTC.

With respect to this clone: Other DNA sequences in this sample translate to the same CDR3. The genes are TRBV30 and TRBJ1-5; D gene unclear. The V end lost 2 bases, the J end lost 2 bases, and 7 bases lay between the germline ends. CDR3 length: 13 amino acids. Germline CDR1 reads GTSNPN; CDR2 reads SVGIG (reference sequence). The CDR3 DNA is TGTGCCTGGAGTCGGGAGGGCAATCAGCCCCAGCATTTT. This gives the protein CAWSREGNQPQHF. Using reference TRBV30 and TRBJ1-5 for the parts outside the CDR3, the full variable domain is SQTIHQWPATLVQPVGSPLSLECTVEGTSNPNLYWYRQAAGRGLQLLFYSVGIGQISSEVPQNLSASRPQDRQFILSSKKLLLSDSGFYLCAWSREGNQPQHFGDGTRLSIL.

The chain combines TRBV24-1 with TRBJ1-5; D is unresolved. V was shortened by 4 bases and J by 0 bases, with 9 bases between the two germline ends. The germline V gene has CDR1 KGHDR and CDR2 SFDVKD. This CDR3 comprises 15 residues. CDR3 sequence (DNA): TGTGCCACCAGTGACGCGGGTTATAGCAATCAGCCCCAGCATTTT. Protein: CATSDAGYSNQPQHF.

V is TRBV30 and J is TRBJ1-5; D is undetermined. V was pared by 4 bases and J by 9 bases, with 19 bases between. Germline loops: CDR1 GTSNPN, CDR2 SVGIG (reference sequence). The CDR3 sequence is 14 residues long. As DNA, the CDR3 is TGTGCCTGGACTAGGGAGATGCCCGGGAGGCCCCAGCATTTT. Its protein is CAWTREMPGRPQHF. Filled out from reference TRBV30 and TRBJ1-5, the complete variable domain reads SQTIHQWPATLVQPVGSPLSLECTVEGTSNPNLYWYRQAAGRGLQLLFYSVGIGQISSEVPQNLSASRPQDRQFILSSKKLLLSDSGFYLCAWTREMPGRPQHFGDGTRLSIL.

The chain employs TRBV21-1 and TRBJ2-7; TRBD1, the D gene given by the table, was not confirmed from the DNA. TRBV21-1 is a pseudogene locus. The CDR3 loop spans 11 amino acids. The CDR3 sequence is CASSNIDEQYF. CDR3 DNA sequence: TGTGCCAGTTCGAACATCGACGAGCAGTACTTC.

This clone is a singleton in its sample. This chain joins TRBV28 and TRBJ1-3; a weak D match, TRBD1 (6 bases). CDR1 is MDHEN and CDR2 is SYDVKM in the germline V gene. This CDR3 contains 14 residues. The germline V and J ends were trimmed by 10 bases and 0 bases, with 13 bases remaining between them. For the CDR3, the DNA is TGTGCCACGTACAGGGTCGGCTCTGGAAACACCATATATTTT. This translates into CATYRVGSGNTIYF.

The chain carries TRBV29-1 and TRBJ2-7, with 8 bases lining up with TRBD1. From germline, CDR1 is SQVTM and CDR2 ANQGSEA. There are 16 residues in the CDR3. V dropped 1 base and J dropped 0; count of bases not matched to a gene: 8. The CDR3 here is CSVEGGDRRSSYEQYF. For the CDR3, the DNA is TGCAGCGTTGAAGGAGGGGACAGGAGAAGCTCCTACGAGCAGTACTTC.

This clone turned up a few times. This chain connects TRBV19 to TRBJ1-1, with TRBD1 as a possible D gene (5 bases). The CDR3 runs 14 residues. The V gene's germline CDR1 is LNHDA and CDR2 SQIVND (reference sequence). Deletions cut 7 bases from V and 9 bases from J, with 21 bases between. Here the CDR3 reads CASTFADRGFKAFF. In DNA, the CDR3 is TGTGCCAGTACCTTCGCGGACCGGGGGTTCAAAGCTTTCTTT.

The chain links TRBV9 to TRBJ1-2; D uncertain. The CDR3 is 13 residues long. The germline V gene has CDR1 SGDLS and CDR2 YYNGEE. V dropped 3 bases and J dropped 3 bases, with 9 bases sitting between them. CDR3 DNA: TGTGCCAGCAGCGAATCTAGCGACTATGGCTACACCTTC. Encoded protein: CASSESSDYGYTF. Filled out from reference TRBV9 and TRBJ1-2, the complete variable domain reads DSGVTQTPKHLITATGQRVTLRCSPRSGDLSVYWYQQSLDQGLQFLIQYYNGEERAKGNILERFSAQQFPDLHSELNLSSLELGDSALYFCASSESSDYGYTFGSGTRLTVV.

The chain is built from TRBV6-5 and TRBJ2-2, with 7 bases aligning to TRBD2. V shed 8 bases, J shed 6 bases, and the junction held 6 bases outside the gene matches. This CDR3 has 13 amino acids. Germline V CDR1 and CDR2: MNHEY, SVGAGI. CDR3 sequence reads: CASGREGAGELFF. The CDR3 DNA follows: TGTGCCAGCGGAAGGGAGGGAGCCGGGGAGCTGTTTTTT.

J is TRBJ2-2 and V is TRBV19; possibly TRBD2 for D (6 bases). V was shortened by 2 bases and J by 2 bases, with 9 bases between the two germline ends. This CDR3 is built from 15 residues. CDR1 and CDR2 (germline): LNHDA, SQIVND (reference sequence). CDR3 coding DNA: TGTGCCAGTAGTATAACCGGGGGTAACACCGGGGAGCTGTTTTTT. Its protein product is CASSITGGNTGELFF.

The gene calls are TRBV7-9 and TRBJ1-2, with 7 bases fitting TRBD1. The CDR3 consists of 12 residues. Germline-derived CDR1 and CDR2 are SEHNR and FQNEAQ (reference sequence). Trimming at V came to 5 bases and at J to 5 bases, leaving 2 bases not matched to a gene. This chain's CDR3 is CASSTQGYGYTF. CDR3 in DNA: TGTGCCAGCAGCACACAGGGGTATGGCTACACCTTC.

This clone came up once. The chain carries TRBV6-2 or TRBV6-3 and TRBJ1-2; D uncertain. The V end was cut by 2 bases, the J end by 7 bases, with 8 bases between. The CDR3 covers 12 residues. The germline V gene encodes CDR1 MNHEY and CDR2 SVGEGT. Written as DNA, the CDR3 is TGTGCCAGCAGTTACACTGCTCTTGGCTACACCTTC. This codes for CASSYTALGYTF.